This T cell receptor (beta chain) was profiled in a study of blood T cell repertoires in COVID-19. Assay: immunoSEQ multiplex PCR; the TCRdb copy retains only in-frame clones and omits some. Of about 110,000 clones listed, 76% are singletons. Germline V lookup: CDR1 MDHEN, CDR2 SYDVKM. CDR3 length: 13 amino acids. Trimming cost V 2 bases and J 8 bases; bases outside gene matches: 4. The rearrangement links TRBV28 to TRBJ1-2; 8 bases match TRBD1. The TCR comes from a woman older than 75 with acute or convalescent COVID-19. Sequencing input: peripheral blood. The CDR3 sequence is CASSLQGAAGYTF. The CDR3 region has the DNA TGTGCCAGCAGTTTACAGGGGGCGGCAGGCTACACCTTC.